Listed here are 8 T cell receptor beta chains from one sample, sequenced in a study of cytomegalovirus exposure and HLA in healthy donors. Amplification used 60 Vbeta primers and 13 Jbeta primers. Assay: immunoSEQ multiplex PCR; the TCRdb copy retains only in-frame clones and omits some. This table holds 170,000 or so clones, around 84% found once. The sequenced sample consisted of PBMCs. These receptors all stem from a man between 18 and 35 years old in good health and CMV-seronegative.

The CDR3: CASSRVGTGNEQFF. CDR3 in DNA: TGTGCCAGCAGCCGAGTCGGGACAGGGAATGAGCAGTTCTTC. The J gene is TRBJ2-1, the V gene TRBV11-1, with TRBD1 identical over 9 bases. The germline V gene has CDR1 SGHAT and CDR2 FQDESV (reference sequence). The V segment lost 5 bases and the J segment 7 bases; nucleotides outside the gene matches: 6. The CDR3 runs to 14 residues. The variable domain in full, with the rest retrieved from reference TRBV11-1 and TRBJ2-1, is EAEVAQSPRYKITEKSQAVAFWCDPISGHATLYWYRQILGQGPELLVQFQDESVVDDSQLPKDRFSAERLKGVDSTLKIQPAELGDSAMYLCASSRVGTGNEQFFGPGTRLTVL.

The genes are TRBV4-1 and TRBJ1-1; maybe TRBD1 (5 bases). The ends were cut back, 0 bases at V and 4 bases at J, with 18 bases in the middle. This CDR3 is 17 amino acids long. CDR1 and CDR2 (germline): MGHRA, YSYEKL. CDR3 DNA: TGCGCCAGCAGCCAAGATCCCTACGGGGGGAGTGGCACTGAAGCTTTCTTT. It yields the protein CASSQDPYGGSGTEAFF.

This chain connects TRBV7-2 to TRBJ2-6; 7 nucleotides match TRBD2. This CDR3 has 13 amino acids. J was trimmed by 0 bases and V by 11 bases; bases with no gene match: 1. From germline, CDR1 is SGHTA and CDR2 FQGNSA. CDR3 DNA: TGTGCCGGGGGGGTCTCTGGGGCCAACGTCCTGACTTTC. It specifies CAGGVSGANVLTF.

The V and J genes are TRBV6-1 and TRBJ2-3, with D tentatively TRBD2 (6 bases). The CDR3 has 16 residues. From germline, CDR1 is MNHNS and CDR2 SASEGT. V was clipped by 2 bases and J by 5 bases, with 17 bases between them. The CDR3 coding sequence is TGTGCCAGCAGTGAATCGCCGGGGGTAGGGCTAGATACGCAGTATTTT. Translating gives CASSESPGVGLDTQYF.

The chain has TRBV15 and TRBJ1-2; D remains ambiguous. The CDR3 length is 13 residues. CDR1 is LNHNV and CDR2 is YYDKDF in the germline V gene (reference sequence). The V end lost 0 bases, the J end lost 5 bases, and 7 bases lay between the germline ends. The CDR3 sequence is CATSRDRSYGYTF. The CDR3 DNA follows: TGTGCCACCAGCAGAGATCGTAGTTATGGCTACACCTTC.

DNA for the CDR3: TGCAGCGGAGGAGGCAATGAGCAGTTCTTC. This gives the protein CSGGGNEQFF. The chain combines TRBV29-1 with TRBJ2-1, with a weak D call TRBD2 (5 bases). The V end lost 7 bases, the J end lost 6 bases, and 7 bases lay between the germline ends. Germline values: CDR1 SQVTM, CDR2 ANQGSEA. This CDR3 comprises 10 residues.

The chain couples TRBV15 to TRBJ2-1; 8 bases line up with TRBD2. The germline V gene encodes CDR1 LNHNV and CDR2 YYDKDF (reference sequence). The CDR3 length is 15 residues. Unmatched junction bases numbered 6, after V lost 1 base and J lost 7 bases. CDR3 in DNA: TGTGCCACCAGCAGAGGAACGGGAGGGCGAAATGAGCAGTTCTTC. It codes for CATSRGTGGRNEQFF.

V usage is TRBV18 and J usage is TRBJ2-4; a weak D match, TRBD2 (6 bases). The germline CDR1 and CDR2 sequences are KGHSH and LQKENI. Trimming took off 0 bases at V and 3 bases at J, with 12 bases between the two ends. The CDR3 totals 16 residues. This CDR3 reads CASSPPEGVGKNIQYF. The CDR3, as DNA: TGTGCCAGCTCACCACCGGAGGGCGTGGGCAAAAACATTCAGTACTTC. The full variable domain, its missing parts supplied by reference TRBV18 and TRBJ2-4, is NAGVMQNPRHLVRRRGQEARLRCSPMKGHSHVYWYRQLPEEGLKFMVYLQKENIIDESGMPKERFSAEFPKEGPSILRIQQVVRGDSAAYFCASSPPEGVGKNIQYFGAGTRLSVL.